The 8 T cell receptor beta chains in this list originate from one sample, sequenced in a study of response to subunit inactivated influenza vaccine. Using its own MiXCR run on the RT-PCR reads, TCRdb lists one record per CDR3 protein. The sample yields roughly 500,000 distinct CDR3 sequences, roughly 25% seen once. These sequences were also reported in another study, on T cells expressing NK-cell markers. That study adds: Making the TCR beta cDNA relied on 5'RACE template switching with UMIs.

The material sequenced was CD4+ T cells sorted from PBMCs, taken 11 to 12 days after vaccination. These receptors were collected from a man aged 45-65 years who received an inactivated influenza vaccine.

This rearrangement joins TRBV11-2 to TRBJ2-6; 7 nucleotides match TRBD1. In germline, CDR1 is SGHAT, CDR2 FQNNGV. V lost 2 bases to trimming and J lost 0 bases; unmatched junction nucleotides: 10. The CDR3 has 19 amino acids. CDR3 protein: CASSLLPPGQSSGANVLTF. The CDR3 DNA reads as TGTGCCAGCAGCTTATTGCCCCCGGGACAGAGCTCTGGGGCCAACGTCCTGACTTTC.

This chain uses TRBV5-1 with TRBJ1-1; D uncertain. This CDR3 comprises 15 residues. Trimming left V 0 bases short and J 2 bases short, with 11 bases between. Per germline, CDR1 SGHRS and CDR2 YFSETQ. The CDR3 reads CASSLGARHNTEAFF. In nucleotides, the CDR3 is TGCGCCAGCAGCTTGGGGGCCAGACATAACACTGAAGCTTTCTTT.

The CDR3 sequence is CASSQNRDREAFF. The CDR3 DNA is TGTGCCAGCAGCCAAAACCGGGACAGGGAAGCTTTCTTT. The chain joins TRBV14 to TRBJ1-1; TRBD1 matches 8 bases. After removal of 2 bases from V and 8 bases from J, the junction contained 4 bases not matched to a gene. The CDR3 loop spans 13 amino acids. Germline-derived CDR1 and CDR2 are SGHDN and FVKESK.

This sequence joins TRBV5-1 and TRBJ2-3; 9 bases line up with TRBD2. From germline, CDR1 is SGHRS and CDR2 YFSETQ. V was pared by 8 bases and J by 2 bases, with 12 bases of the junction left unmatched. The CDR3 is made up of 16 amino acids. This chain's CDR3 is CASHVVSGGATDTQYF. The CDR3 coding sequence is TGCGCCAGTCACGTCGTTAGCGGGGGAGCCACAGATACGCAGTATTTT. Filled out from reference TRBV5-1 and TRBJ2-3, the complete variable domain reads KAGVTQTPRYLIKTRGQQVTLSCSPISGHRSVSWYQQTPGQGLQFLFEYFSETQRNKGNFPGRFSGRQFSNSRSEMNVSTLELGDSALYLCASHVVSGGATDTQYFGPGTRLTVL.

This chain connects TRBV29-1 to TRBJ2-3; TRBD2 agrees at 7 bases. Germline trimming cut 6 bases from V and 2 bases from J; bases unmatched to any gene: 11. From germline, CDR1 is SQVTM and CDR2 ANQGSEA. The length of the CDR3 is 15 residues. The CDR3 nucleotides read TGCAGCGTCCCTAGGGGAGCGGGGAACACAGATACGCAGTATTTT. This encodes CSVPRGAGNTDTQYF.

The chain couples TRBV5-5 to TRBJ2-5; D perhaps matches TRBD2 (6 bases). Germline CDR1 is SGHKS and CDR2 is YYEKEE (reference sequence). V was shortened by 1 base and J by 1 base, with 14 bases between the two germline ends. The CDR3 spans 16 residues. The CDR3 DNA follows: TGTGCCAGCAGCTTGTACCCTCGGGGGTCCCAAGAGACCCAGTACTTC. It specifies CASSLYPRGSQETQYF.

The chain recombines TRBV7-9 with TRBJ2-5, with 13 bases matching TRBD2. V lost 1 base, J lost 5 bases, and 4 bases stayed unmatched. The CDR3 length is 16 residues. CDR1 and CDR2 from the germline V gene are SEHNR and FQNEAQ (reference sequence). The CDR3 DNA is TGTGCCAGCAGCTTAGGGACTAGCGGGAGCTCCGAGACCCAGTACTTC. Translation gives CASSLGTSGSSETQYF.

This chain uses TRBV20-1 with TRBJ2-7; D not resolved. The germline gives CDR1 DFQATT, CDR2 SNEGSKA (reference sequence). The ends were cut back, 6 bases at V and 3 bases at J, with 9 bases in the middle. The CDR3 spans 11 residues. The CDR3 is CSANGRYEQYF. CDR3 nucleotides: TGCAGTGCGAATGGGCGCTACGAGCAGTACTTC.